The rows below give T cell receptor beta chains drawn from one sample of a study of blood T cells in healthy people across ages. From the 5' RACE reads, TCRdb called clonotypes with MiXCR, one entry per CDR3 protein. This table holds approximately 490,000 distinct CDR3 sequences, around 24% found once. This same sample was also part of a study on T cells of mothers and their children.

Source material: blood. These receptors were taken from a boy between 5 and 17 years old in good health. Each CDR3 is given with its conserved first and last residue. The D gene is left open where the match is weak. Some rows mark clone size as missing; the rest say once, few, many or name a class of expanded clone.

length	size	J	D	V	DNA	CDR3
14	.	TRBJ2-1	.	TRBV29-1	TGCAGCGTTGACGTGGGAGGACTGGGGAATGAGCAGTTCTTC	CSVDVGGLGNEQFF
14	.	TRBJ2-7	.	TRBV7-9	TGTGCCAGCAGCCCGCGGGACGGACCATACGAGCAGTACTTC	CASSPRDGPYEQYF
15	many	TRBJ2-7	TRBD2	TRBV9	TGTGCCAGCAGCTCACTAGCGGGGGATCCCTACGAGCAGTACTTC	CASSSLAGDPYEQYF
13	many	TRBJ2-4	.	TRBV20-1	TGCAGTGCTCGTCTGACGGCCAAAAACATTCAGTACTTC	CSARLTAKNIQYF
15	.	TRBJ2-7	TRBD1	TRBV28	TGTGCCAGCAGTCCGCCGGGACAGGATCTTTACGAGCAGTACTTC	CASSPPGQDLYEQYF
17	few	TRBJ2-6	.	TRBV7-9	TGTGCCAGCAGCTTACAAGCTTATGTTCGTGGGGCCAACGTCCTGACTTTC	CASSLQAYVRGANVLTF
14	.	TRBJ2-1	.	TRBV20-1	TGCAGTGCGGTGACCGTTAGCTCCTACAATGAGCAGTTCTTC	CSAVTVSSYNEQFF
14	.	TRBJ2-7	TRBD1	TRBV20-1	TGCAGTGCTAGGACCGGGACAGGGTCTTACGAGCAGTACTTC	CSARTGTGSYEQYF
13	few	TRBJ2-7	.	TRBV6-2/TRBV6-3	TGTGCCAGCAGTTATCGGGAAACGGGGGAGCAGTACTTC	CASSYRETGEQYF
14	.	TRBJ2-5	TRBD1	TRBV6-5	TGTGCCAGCAGTACAGGGACAGGGGTTGCGACCCAGTACTTC	CASSTGTGVATQYF
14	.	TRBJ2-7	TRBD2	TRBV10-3	TGTGCCATCAGCGGACTAGCGGGAGACTACGAGCAGTACTTC	CAISGLAGDYEQYF
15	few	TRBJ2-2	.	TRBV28	TGTGCCAGCAGGGGCGGGACTCCGGACACCGGGGAGCTGTTTTTT	CASRGGTPDTGELFF
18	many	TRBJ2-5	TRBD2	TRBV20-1	TGCAGTGCTAGAGATCCAGGTAGCGGGAGAATGGCACCGGAGACCCAGTACTTC	CSARDPGSGRMAPETQYF
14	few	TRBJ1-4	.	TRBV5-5	TGTGCCAGCAGCTTGGGAGCCTTAGGAGAAAAACTGTTTTTT	CASSLGALGEKLFF
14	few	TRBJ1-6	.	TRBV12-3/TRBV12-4	TGTGCCAGTGGGACCCCTATACGGAATTCACCCCTCCACTTT	CASGTPIRNSPLHF
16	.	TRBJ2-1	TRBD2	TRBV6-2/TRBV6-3	TGTGCCAGCAGTCACGGCCCTAGCGGATCCTACAATGAGCAGTTCTTC	CASSHGPSGSYNEQFF
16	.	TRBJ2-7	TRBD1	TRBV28	TGTGCCAGCAGTTTGCGGACAGGAAGCGGCCCCTACGAGCAGTACTTC	CASSLRTGSGPYEQYF
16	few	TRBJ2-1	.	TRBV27	TGTGCCAGCAGTTCTAGGGACACTGGGTCCTACAATGAGCAGTTCTTC	CASSSRDTGSYNEQFF
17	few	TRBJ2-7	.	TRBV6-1	TGTGCCAGCAGTGAAGTATTTAGGGACTTACGCTCCTACGAGCAGTACTTC	CASSEVFRDLRSYEQYF
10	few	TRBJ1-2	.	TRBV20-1	TGCAGTGCCCCGCGGGGCGGCTACACCTTC	CSAPRGGYTF
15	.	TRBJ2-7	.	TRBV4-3	TGCGCCAGCAGCCAAGAAAGAGGCCAGTACTACGAGCAGTACTTC	CASSQERGQYYEQYF
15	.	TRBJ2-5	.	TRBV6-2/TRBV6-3	TGTGCCAGCAGTTACTCGCGCCCAAGACAAGAGACCCAGTACTTC	CASSYSRPRQETQYF
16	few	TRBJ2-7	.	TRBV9	TGTGCCAGCAGCGTAGGGGGGGAGACAGGGTTCTACGAGCAGTACTTC	CASSVGGETGFYEQYF
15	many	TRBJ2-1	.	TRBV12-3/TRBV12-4	TGTGCCAGCAGTTTAGGAGGGGGGGGTTACAATGAGCAGTTCTTC	CASSLGGGGYNEQFF
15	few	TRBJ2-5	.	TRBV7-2	TGTGCCAGCAGCTTAGAATCCGGGTTTAGCAATGAGCAGTACTTC	CASSLESGFSNEQYF
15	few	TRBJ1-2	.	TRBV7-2	TGTGCCAGCAGCGAAAGAAGCTGGGGCGGGCGTAGCTACACCTTC	CASSERSWGGRSYTF
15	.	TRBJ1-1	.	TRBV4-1	TGCGCCAGCAGGTCCTTGGGGGCGCCGAACACTGAAGCTTTCTTT	CASRSLGAPNTEAFF
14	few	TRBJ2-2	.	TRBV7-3	TGTGCCAGTTCTTATGGGACGAACACCGGGGAGCTGTTTTTT	CASSYGTNTGELFF